Below, one TCR beta chain is given with its context. Its target is not known. This sample is drawn from a study of monozygotic twins with inflammatory bowel disease. Overall study findings and caveats: IBD patients carried less diverse TCRbeta repertoires (inverse Simpson) than healthy co-twins.

One entry per CDR3 protein, without DNA, is what TCRdb gives after re-calling the 5' RACE reads. The data show more than 110,000 distinct CDR3 sequences, and the top ten clones hold roughly 1.2%. The sequencing input was blood. The clonotype comes from a human donor with ulcerative colitis or Crohn's disease, or a healthy co-twin of an affected twin (not recorded which).

This chain's CDR3 is CSVARGGEKNMQYF. The V call is TRBV29-1, the J call TRBJ2-4; lacking DNA, the TRBD2 call made by TCRdb goes unchecked. CDR1 is SQVTM and CDR2 is ANQGSEA in the germline V gene. The CDR3 totals 14 residues.